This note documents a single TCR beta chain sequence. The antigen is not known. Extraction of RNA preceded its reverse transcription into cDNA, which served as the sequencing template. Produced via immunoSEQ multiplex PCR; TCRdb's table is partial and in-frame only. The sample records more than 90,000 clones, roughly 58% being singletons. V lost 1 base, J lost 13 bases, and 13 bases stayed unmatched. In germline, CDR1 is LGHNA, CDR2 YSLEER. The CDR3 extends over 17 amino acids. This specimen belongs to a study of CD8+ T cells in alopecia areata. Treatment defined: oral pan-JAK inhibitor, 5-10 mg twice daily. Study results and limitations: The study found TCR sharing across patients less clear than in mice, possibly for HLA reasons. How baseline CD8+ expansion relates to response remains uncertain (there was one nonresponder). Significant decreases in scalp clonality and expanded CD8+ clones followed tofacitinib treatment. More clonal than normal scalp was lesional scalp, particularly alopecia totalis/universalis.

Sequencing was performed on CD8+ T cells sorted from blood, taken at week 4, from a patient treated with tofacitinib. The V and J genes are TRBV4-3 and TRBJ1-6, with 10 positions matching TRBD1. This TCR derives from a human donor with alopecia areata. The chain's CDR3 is CASSQGAPGTGAYPLHF. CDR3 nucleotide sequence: TGCGCCAGCAGCCAAGGAGCCCCCGGGACAGGGGCTTACCCCCTCCACTTT.